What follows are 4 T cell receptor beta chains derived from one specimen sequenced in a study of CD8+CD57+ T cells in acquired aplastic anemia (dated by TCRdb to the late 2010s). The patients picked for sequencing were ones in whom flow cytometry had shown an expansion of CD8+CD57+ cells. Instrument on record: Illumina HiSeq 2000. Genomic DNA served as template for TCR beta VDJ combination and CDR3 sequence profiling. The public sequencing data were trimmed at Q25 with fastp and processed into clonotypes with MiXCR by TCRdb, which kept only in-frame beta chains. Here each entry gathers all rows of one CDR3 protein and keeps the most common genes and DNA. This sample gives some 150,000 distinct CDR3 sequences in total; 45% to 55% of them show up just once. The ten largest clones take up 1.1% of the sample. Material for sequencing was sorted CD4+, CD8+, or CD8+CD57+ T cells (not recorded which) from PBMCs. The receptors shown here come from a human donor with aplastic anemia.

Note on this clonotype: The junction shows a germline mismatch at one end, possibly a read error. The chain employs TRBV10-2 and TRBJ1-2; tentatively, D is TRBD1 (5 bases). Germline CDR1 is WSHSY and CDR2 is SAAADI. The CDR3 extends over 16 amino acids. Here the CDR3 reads CASSELPGAGSYGYTF. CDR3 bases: TGCGCCAGCAGTGAGCTGCCCGGGGCAGGGAGCTATGGCTATACCTTC.

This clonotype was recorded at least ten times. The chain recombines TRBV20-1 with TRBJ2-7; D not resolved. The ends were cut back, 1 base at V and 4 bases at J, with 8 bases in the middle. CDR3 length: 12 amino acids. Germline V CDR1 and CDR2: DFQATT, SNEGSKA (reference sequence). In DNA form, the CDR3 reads TGCAGTGCTAGAGGACGGAGATACGAGCAGTACTTC. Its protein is CSARGRRYEQYF.

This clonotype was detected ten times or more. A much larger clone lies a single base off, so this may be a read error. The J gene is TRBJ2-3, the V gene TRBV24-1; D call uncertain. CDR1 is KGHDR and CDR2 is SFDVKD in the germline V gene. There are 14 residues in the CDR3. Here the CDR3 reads CATSGRASTDTQCF. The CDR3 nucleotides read TGTGCCACCAGTGGTCGCGCCAGCACAGATACGCAGTGTTTT.

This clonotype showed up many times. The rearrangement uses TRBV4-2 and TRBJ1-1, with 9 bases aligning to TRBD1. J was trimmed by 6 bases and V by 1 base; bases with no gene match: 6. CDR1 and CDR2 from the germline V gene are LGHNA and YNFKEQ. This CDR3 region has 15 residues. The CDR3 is CASSQVTGGEAEAFF. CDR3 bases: TGTGCCAGCAGCCAAGTCACAGGGGGCGAAGCTGAAGCTTTCTTT.